This T cell receptor (beta chain) comes out of a study of STAT5B mutations in CD4+ large granular lymphocyte leukemia. Whole-study results and caveats: Main leukemic clonotypes were patient-specific, but approximately 25% appeared at low frequency elsewhere.

The CDR3 is 16 amino acids. Germline lookup yields CDR1 SEHNR and CDR2 FQNEAQ (reference sequence). The V segment lost 8 bases and the J segment 4 bases; nucleotides outside the gene matches: 11. For this clone: Antigen unknown.

Control samples were healthy donors' buffy coats. TCRdb keeps only in-frame clones here, not all; method: immunoSEQ multiplex PCR. The sample consists of about 33,000 clones, about four fifths of them appearing once. Sequenced input: CD4+ T cells from blood buffy coats. The chain recombines TRBV7-9 with TRBJ2-7; TRBD2 aligns across 13 bases. This receptor was taken from a human donor in good health. The CDR3: CASPAGRLAGGYEQYF. In DNA form, the CDR3 reads TGTGCCAGCCCAGCTGGTCGACTAGCGGGGGGTTACGAGCAGTACTTC.